The clone carrying this T cell receptor beta chain was seen only once. Its antigen is unidentified. The record originates from a study of T cell responses to AZD1222 COVID-19 vaccine. Study results and caveats: Seropositivity was recorded at baseline in only 6 or 7 AZD1222 recipients.

Here immunoSEQ multiplex PCR was the method, and the copy in TCRdb shows in-frame clones only, minus some. Here the sample spans approximately 100,000 clones, nearly 90% being singletons. The CDR3 length is 12 residues. Germline V gene sequence: CDR1 MNHEY, CDR2 SMNVEV (reference sequence). The V gene lost 6 bases and the J gene lost 4 bases, with 9 bases spanning the gap. The TCR was taken from an adult in good health. The V gene is TRBV27, the J gene TRBJ2-5; D is unresolved. Sequencing used peripheral blood, obtained on day 0 of MenACWY control vaccination. In nucleotides, the CDR3 is TGTGCCAGCAGCCCATCTGGAGAGACCCAGTACTTC. Protein: CASSPSGETQYF.